The sequence of this T cell receptor (beta chain) was determined in a study of siplizumab effects on memory and regulatory T cells. The study, taken as a whole, reports: Naive T cells apparently outstripped memory cells in diversity and seemed major alloresponse contributors. In siplizumab cultures, the suppressive function of proliferating Tregs remained unconfirmed. Among alloreactive clones, only a minor fraction mapped to unstimulated subsets.

The CDR3 runs to 14 residues. Germline V lookup: CDR1 SGHNT, CDR2 YENEEA. Trimming left V 3 bases short and J 2 bases short, with 11 bases between. The table came from immunoSEQ multiplex PCR; TCRdb's copy has only in-frame clones and leaves some out. The table includes tens of thousands of clones, 90% to 95% detected once. Of note for this clone: Antigen unknown.

The sequence derives from a human donor in good health. This rearrangement joins TRBV11-3 to TRBJ2-7, with D possibly TRBD1 on 5 matching bases. The sample taken for sequencing was non-Treg CD4+ T cells sorted from blood. The CDR3 region is CASSFRGSPYEQYF. CDR3 DNA sequence: TGTGCCAGCAGCTTTAGGGGCTCCCCCTACGAGCAGTACTTC.